The entry below gives a single TCR beta chain sequence along with its context. The sample belongs to a study of T cell repertoires in cytomegalovirus infection. Germline trimming cut 1 base from V and 4 bases from J; bases unmatched to any gene: 5. CDR1 and CDR2 from the germline V gene are MNHNS and SASEGT. The CDR3 has 17 residues. Each CDR3 protein gets one entry after TCRdb re-called the reads with MiXCR. The data contain some 700,000 distinct CDR3 sequences, approximately 34% of them singletons. The receptor was derived from a human donor in good health (CMV status not recorded). Some clones in this sample may be carry-over from other donors' samples. Sequenced: PBMCs. The V and J genes are TRBV6-1 and TRBJ2-6; 9 bases are a match to TRBD1. The CDR3 reads CASSEGTGVRGANVLTF. CDR3 nucleotides: TGTGCCAGCAGTGAAGGGACAGGGGTACGAGGGGCCAACGTCCTGACTTTC.